Following are 7 T cell receptor beta chains from one sample sequenced in a study of identical twins. TCRdb processed the 5' RACE reads anew with MiXCR; each CDR3 protein has one entry. The table has roughly 290,000 distinct CDR3 sequences, roughly 10% seen once; the top ten hold roughly 7%. Another study also made use of these data, one on yellow fever vaccine responses in identical twins.

Sequencing used CD8+ T cells sorted from blood. These receptors originate from a woman aged 18 to 35 in good health.

This clonotype showed up just a few times. The chain combines TRBV6-5 with TRBJ2-7; D gene unclear. The V gene lost 2 bases and the J gene lost 3 bases, with 11 bases spanning the gap. There are 14 residues in the CDR3. The germline V gene has CDR1 MNHEY and CDR2 SVGAGI. The CDR3 DNA reads as TGTGCCAGCAGTTACCGACTGACAAACTACGAGCAGTACTTC. Translated: CASSYRLTNYEQYF.

The chain combines TRBV7-2 with TRBJ2-5, with 11 bases matching TRBD2. This CDR3 has 16 amino acids. V shed 5 bases and J 1 base; nucleotides not matched to a gene: 6. Germline loops: CDR1 SGHTA, CDR2 FQGNSA. The CDR3 here is CASSHSGRGFQETQYF. DNA of the CDR3: TGTGCCAGCAGCCATAGCGGGAGGGGGTTCCAAGAGACCCAGTACTTC.

A few counts support this clonotype. This chain uses TRBV4-1 with TRBJ2-7; D is possibly TRBD1 or TRBD2 (5 bases each). Trimming pared 1 base from V and 0 bases from J, leaving 16 bases between. The germline gives CDR1 MGHRA, CDR2 YSYEKL. There are 17 residues in the CDR3. The CDR3 region is CASSQVEGLGTSYEQYF. The CDR3 DNA is TGCGCCAGCAGCCAAGTCGAGGGCCTAGGGACCTCCTACGAGCAGTACTTC.

This clonotype was observed a few times. The gene calls are TRBV10-3 and TRBJ2-5, with 7 bases aligning to TRBD2. Germline CDR1 ENHRY, CDR2 SYGVKD. V lost 3 bases and J lost 1; bases outside the gene matches: 14. CDR3 length: 18 amino acids. DNA for the CDR3: TGTGCCATCAGTGACCTTCTAGCGGCCACTGATTCCCAAGAGACCCAGTACTTC. This translates into CAISDLLAATDSQETQYF.

In this sample, this clonotype turned up many times. The chain links TRBV20-1 to TRBJ2-7, with 7 positions matching TRBD1. Trimming at V came to 3 bases and at J to 5 bases, leaving 7 bases not matched to a gene. The CDR3 loop spans 13 amino acids. Germline CDR1 DFQATT, CDR2 SNEGSKA (reference sequence). DNA for the CDR3: TGCAGTGCTAGGTGGACAGGAGGAAACGAGCAGTACTTC. This sequence encodes CSARWTGGNEQYF.

This clonotype was detected many times. This sequence joins TRBV6-2 or TRBV6-3 and TRBJ1-2; TRBD1 is a possible D gene (6 bases). CDR1 is MNHEY, CDR2 SVGEGT, per germline. CDR3 size: 14 residues. V lost 2 bases, J lost 6 bases, and 13 bases lay in between. The CDR3 DNA is TGTGCCAGCAGTTACACCTTACAGGGAAATGGCTACACCTTC. Encoded protein: CASSYTLQGNGYTF.

This clonotype was recorded a few times. This chain links TRBV7-2 with TRBJ1-1; D is unclear. Germline loops: CDR1 SGHTA, CDR2 FQGNSA. The length of the CDR3 is 13 residues. V lost 1 base to trimming and J lost 8 bases, with 11 bases between them. The CDR3, as DNA: TGTGCCAGCAGCTTAGTTGGGGAGCCCGAAGCTTTCTTT. It encodes CASSLVGEPEAFF.